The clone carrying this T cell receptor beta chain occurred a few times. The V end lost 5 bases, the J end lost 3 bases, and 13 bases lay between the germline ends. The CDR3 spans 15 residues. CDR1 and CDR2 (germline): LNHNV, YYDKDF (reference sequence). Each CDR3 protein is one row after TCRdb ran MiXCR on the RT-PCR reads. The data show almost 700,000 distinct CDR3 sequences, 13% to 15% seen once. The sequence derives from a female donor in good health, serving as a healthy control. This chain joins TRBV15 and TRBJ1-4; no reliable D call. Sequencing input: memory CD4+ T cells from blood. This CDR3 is CATSLEAGSNEKLFF. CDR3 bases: TGTGCCACCAGCCTTGAAGCCGGGTCTAATGAAAAACTGTTTTTT.